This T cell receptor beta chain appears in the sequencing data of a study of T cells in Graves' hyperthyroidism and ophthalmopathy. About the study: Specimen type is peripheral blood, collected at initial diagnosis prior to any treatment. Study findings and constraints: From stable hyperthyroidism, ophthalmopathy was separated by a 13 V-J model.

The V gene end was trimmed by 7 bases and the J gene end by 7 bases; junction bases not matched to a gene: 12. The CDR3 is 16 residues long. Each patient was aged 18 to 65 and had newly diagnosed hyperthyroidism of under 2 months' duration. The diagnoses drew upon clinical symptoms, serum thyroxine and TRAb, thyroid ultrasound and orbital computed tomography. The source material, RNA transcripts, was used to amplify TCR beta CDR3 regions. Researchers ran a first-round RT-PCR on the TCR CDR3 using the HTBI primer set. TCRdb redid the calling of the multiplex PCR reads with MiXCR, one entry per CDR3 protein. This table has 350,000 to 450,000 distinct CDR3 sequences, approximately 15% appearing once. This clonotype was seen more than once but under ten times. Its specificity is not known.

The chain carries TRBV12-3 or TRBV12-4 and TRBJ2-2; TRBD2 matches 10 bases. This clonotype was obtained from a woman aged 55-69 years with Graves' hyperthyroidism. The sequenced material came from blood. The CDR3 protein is CASKRSPSGSVGELFF. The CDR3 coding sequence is TGTGCCAGCAAAAGAAGCCCTAGCGGGAGCGTCGGGGAGCTGTTTTTT.